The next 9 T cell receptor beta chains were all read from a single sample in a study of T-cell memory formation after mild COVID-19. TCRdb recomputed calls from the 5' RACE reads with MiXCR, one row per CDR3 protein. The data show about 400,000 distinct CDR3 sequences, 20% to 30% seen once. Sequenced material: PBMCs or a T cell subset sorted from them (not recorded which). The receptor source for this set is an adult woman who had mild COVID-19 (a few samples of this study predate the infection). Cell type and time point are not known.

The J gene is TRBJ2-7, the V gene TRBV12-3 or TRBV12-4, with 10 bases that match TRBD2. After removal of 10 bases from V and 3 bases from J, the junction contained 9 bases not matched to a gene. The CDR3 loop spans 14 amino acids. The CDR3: CAILRAGGVYEQYF. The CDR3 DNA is TGTGCCATCTTAAGAGCGGGGGGGGTCTACGAGCAGTACTTC.

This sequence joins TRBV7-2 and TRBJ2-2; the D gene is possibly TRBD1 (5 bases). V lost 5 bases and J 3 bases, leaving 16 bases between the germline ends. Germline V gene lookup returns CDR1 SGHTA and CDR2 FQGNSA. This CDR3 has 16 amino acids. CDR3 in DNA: TGTGCCAGCAGCCCCCAGGGTTCTCCCTACACCGGGGAGCTGTTTTTT. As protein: CASSPQGSPYTGELFF.

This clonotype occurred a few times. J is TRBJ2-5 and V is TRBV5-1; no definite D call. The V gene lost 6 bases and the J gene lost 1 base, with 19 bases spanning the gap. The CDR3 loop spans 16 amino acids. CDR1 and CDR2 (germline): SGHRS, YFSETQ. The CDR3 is CASNPLALEAQETQYF. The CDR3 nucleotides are TGCGCCAGCAACCCGTTAGCTCTCGAGGCCCAAGAGACCCAGTACTTC.

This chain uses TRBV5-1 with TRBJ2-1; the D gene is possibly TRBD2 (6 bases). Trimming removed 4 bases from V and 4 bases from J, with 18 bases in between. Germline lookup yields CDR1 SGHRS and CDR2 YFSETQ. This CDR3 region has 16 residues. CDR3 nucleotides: TGCGCCAGCAGCCCGCAAACTAGCAGGAGATACAATGAGCAGTTCTTC. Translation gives CASSPQTSRRYNEQFF.

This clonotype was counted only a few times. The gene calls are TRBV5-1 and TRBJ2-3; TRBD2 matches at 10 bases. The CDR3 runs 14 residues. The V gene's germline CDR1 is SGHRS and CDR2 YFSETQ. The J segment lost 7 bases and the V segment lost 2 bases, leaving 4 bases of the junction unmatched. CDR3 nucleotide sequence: TGCGCCAGCAGCTTTAGCGGGGGGCTTTATACGCAGTATTTT. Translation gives CASSFSGGLYTQYF.

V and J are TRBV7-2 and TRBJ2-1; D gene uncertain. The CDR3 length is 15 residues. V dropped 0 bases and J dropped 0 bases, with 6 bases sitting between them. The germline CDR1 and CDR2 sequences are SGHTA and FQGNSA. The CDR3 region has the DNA TGTGCCAGCAGCTTAGCGGGAAACTCCTACAATGAGCAGTTCTTC. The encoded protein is CASSLAGNSYNEQFF.

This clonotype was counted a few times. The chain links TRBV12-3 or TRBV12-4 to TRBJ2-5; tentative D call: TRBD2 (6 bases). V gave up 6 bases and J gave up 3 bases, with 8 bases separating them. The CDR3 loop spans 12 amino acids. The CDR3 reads CASRGTEETQYF. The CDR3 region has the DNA TGTGCCAGCAGGGGGACTGAAGAGACCCAGTACTTC.

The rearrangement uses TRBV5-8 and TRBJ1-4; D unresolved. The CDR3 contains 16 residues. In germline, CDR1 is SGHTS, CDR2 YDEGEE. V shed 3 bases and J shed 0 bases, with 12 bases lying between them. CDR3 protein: CASSYPYGATNEKLFF. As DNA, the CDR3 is TGTGCCAGCAGCTACCCGTACGGTGCAACTAATGAAAAACTGTTTTTT.

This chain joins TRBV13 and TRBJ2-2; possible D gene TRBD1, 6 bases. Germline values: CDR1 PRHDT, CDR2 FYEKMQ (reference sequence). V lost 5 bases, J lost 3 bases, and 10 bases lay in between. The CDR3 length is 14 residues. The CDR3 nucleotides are TGTGCCAGCAGCCTCAGGGGATACACCGGGGAGCTGTTTTTT. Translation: CASSLRGYTGELFF.